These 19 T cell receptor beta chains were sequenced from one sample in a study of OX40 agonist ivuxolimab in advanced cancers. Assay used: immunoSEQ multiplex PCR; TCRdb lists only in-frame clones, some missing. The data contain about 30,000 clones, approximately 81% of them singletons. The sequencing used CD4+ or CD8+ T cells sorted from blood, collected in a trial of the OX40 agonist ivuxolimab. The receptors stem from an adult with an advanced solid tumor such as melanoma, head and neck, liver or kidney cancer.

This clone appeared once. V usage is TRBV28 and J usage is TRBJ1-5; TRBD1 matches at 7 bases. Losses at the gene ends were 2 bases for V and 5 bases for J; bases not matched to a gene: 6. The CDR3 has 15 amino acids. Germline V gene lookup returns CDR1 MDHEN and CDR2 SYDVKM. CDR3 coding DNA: TGTGCCAGCAGTTTACCTAGGACAGGAGATCAGCCCCAGCATTTT. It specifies CASSLPRTGDQPQHF.

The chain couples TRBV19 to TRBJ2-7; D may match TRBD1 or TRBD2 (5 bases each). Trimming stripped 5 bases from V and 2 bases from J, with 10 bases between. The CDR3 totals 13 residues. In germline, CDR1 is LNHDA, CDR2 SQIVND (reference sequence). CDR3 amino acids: CASSEGRPYEQYF. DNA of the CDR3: TGTGCCAGTAGTGAGGGGCGGCCCTACGAGCAGTACTTC. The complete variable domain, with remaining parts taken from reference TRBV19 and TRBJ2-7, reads DGGITQSPKYLFRKEGQNVTLSCEQNLNHDAMYWYRQDPGQGLRLIYYSQIVNDFQKGDIAEGYSVSREKKESFPLTVTSAQKNPTAFYLCASSEGRPYEQYFGPGTRLTVT.

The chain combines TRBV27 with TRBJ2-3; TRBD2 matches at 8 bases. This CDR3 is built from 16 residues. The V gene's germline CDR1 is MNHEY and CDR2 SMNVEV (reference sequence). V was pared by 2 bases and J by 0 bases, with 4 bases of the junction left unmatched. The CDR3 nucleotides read TGTGCCAGCAGTTTACCTGCTAGCGGGAGCACAGATACGCAGTATTTT. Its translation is CASSLPASGSTDTQYF.

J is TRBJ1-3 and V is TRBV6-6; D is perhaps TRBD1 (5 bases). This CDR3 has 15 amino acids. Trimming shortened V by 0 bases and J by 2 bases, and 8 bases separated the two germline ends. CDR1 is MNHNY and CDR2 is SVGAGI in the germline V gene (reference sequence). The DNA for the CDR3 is TGTGCCAGCAGTTACTCGGGGGAAACTGGAAACACCATATATTTT. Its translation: CASSYSGETGNTIYF.

As DNA, the CDR3 is TGTGCCAGCAGCTTATTGGGGGGGCAAGAGACCCAGTACTTC. Translating gives CASSLLGGQETQYF. V and J are TRBV7-2 and TRBJ2-5; the match to TRBD2 covers 7 bases. Losses at the gene ends were 2 bases for V and 2 bases for J; bases not matched to a gene: 2. CDR1 SGHTA and CDR2 FQGNSA come from the germline V gene. This CDR3 spans 14 amino acids.

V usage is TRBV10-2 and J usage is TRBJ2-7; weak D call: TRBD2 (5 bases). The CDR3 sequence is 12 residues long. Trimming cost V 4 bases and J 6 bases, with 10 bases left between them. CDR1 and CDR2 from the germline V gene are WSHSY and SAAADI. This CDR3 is CASSVGGFEQYF. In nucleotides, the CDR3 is TGCGCCAGCAGTGTCGGAGGATTCGAGCAGTACTTC.

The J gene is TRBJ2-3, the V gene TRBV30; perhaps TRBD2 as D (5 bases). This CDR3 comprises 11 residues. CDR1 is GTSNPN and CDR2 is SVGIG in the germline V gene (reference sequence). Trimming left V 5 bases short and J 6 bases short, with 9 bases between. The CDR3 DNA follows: TGTGCCTGGGAGACGGGGGATACGCAGTATTTT. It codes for CAWETGDTQYF. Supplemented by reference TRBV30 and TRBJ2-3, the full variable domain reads SQTIHQWPATLVQPVGSPLSLECTVEGTSNPNLYWYRQAAGRGLQLLFYSVGIGQISSEVPQNLSASRPQDRQFILSSKKLLLSDSGFYLCAWETGDTQYFGPGTRLTVL.

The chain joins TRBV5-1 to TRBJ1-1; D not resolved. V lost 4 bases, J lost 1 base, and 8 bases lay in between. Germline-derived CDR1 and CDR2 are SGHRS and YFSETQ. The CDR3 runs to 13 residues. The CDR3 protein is CASSPTRNTEAFF. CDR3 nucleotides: TGCGCCAGCAGCCCAACTAGGAACACTGAAGCTTTCTTT.

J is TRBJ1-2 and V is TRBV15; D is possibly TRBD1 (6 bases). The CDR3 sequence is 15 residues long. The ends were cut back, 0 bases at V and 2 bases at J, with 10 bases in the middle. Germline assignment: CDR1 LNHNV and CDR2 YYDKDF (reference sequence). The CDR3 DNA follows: TGTGCCACCAGCAGAGAAAGGGGACAAAACTATGGCTACACCTTC. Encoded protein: CATSRERGQNYGYTF.

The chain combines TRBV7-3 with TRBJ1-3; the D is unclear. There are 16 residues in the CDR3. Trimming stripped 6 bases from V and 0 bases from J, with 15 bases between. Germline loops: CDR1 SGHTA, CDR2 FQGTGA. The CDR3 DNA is TGTGCCAGCAGTCTTACGAGAGCAAACTCTGGAAACACCATATATTTT. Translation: CASSLTRANSGNTIYF.

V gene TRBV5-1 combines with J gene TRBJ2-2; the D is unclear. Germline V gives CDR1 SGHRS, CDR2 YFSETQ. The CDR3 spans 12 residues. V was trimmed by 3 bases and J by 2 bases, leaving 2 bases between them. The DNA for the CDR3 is TGCGCCAGCAGCTATAACACCGGGGAGCTGTTTTTT. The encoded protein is CASSYNTGELFF.

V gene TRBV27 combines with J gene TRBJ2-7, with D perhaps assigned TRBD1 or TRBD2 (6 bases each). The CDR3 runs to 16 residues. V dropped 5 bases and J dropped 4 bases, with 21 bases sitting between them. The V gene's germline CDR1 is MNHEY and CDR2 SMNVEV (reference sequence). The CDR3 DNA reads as TGTGCCAGCAGTCCCATTCTAGCAGGGGCGGGATACGAGCAGTACTTC. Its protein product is CASSPILAGAGYEQYF.

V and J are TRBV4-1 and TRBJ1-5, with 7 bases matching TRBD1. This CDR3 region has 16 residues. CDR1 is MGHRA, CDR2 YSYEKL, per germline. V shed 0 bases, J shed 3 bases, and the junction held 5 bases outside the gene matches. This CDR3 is CASSQDSDRFNQPQHF. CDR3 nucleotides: TGCGCCAGCAGCCAAGACTCGGACAGGTTCAATCAGCCCCAGCATTTT.

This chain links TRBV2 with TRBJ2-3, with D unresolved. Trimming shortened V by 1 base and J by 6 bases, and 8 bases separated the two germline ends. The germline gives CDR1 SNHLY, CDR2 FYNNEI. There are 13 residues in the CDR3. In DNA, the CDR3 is TGTGCCAGCAGTGAAGGGCCAGCGGATACGCAGTATTTT. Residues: CASSEGPADTQYF.

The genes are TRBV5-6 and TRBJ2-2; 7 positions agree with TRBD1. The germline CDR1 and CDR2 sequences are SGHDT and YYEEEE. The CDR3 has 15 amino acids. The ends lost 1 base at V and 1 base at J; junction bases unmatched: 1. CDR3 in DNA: TGTGCCAGCAGCTTGTACAGGGGGAACACCGGGGAGCTGTTTTTT. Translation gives CASSLYRGNTGELFF.

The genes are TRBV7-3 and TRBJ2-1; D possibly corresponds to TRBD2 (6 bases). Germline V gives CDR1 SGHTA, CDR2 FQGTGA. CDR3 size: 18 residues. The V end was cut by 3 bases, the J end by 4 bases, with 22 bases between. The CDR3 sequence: CASSFYGGENVPYNEQFF. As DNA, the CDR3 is TGTGCCAGCAGCTTTTATGGAGGGGAAAACGTCCCGTACAATGAGCAGTTCTTC. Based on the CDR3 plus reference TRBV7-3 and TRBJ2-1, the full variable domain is GAGVSQTPSNKVTEKGKYVELRCDPISGHTALYWYRQSLGQGPEFLIYFQGTGAADDSGLPNDRFFAVRPEGSVSTLKIQRTERGDSAVYLCASSFYGGENVPYNEQFFGPGTRLTVL.

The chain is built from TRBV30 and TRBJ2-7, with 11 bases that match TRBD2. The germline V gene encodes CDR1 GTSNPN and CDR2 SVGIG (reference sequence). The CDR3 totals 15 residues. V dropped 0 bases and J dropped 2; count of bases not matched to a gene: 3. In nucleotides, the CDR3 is TGTGCCTGGAGTGTACCACTAGCGGGGGCCTACGAGCAGTACTTC. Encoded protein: CAWSVPLAGAYEQYF. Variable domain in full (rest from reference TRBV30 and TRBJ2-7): SQTIHQWPATLVQPVGSPLSLECTVEGTSNPNLYWYRQAAGRGLQLLFYSVGIGQISSEVPQNLSASRPQDRQFILSSKKLLLSDSGFYLCAWSVPLAGAYEQYFGPGTRLTVT.

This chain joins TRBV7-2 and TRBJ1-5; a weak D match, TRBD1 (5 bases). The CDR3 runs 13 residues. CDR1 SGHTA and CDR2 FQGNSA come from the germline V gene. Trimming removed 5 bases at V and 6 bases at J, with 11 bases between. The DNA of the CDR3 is TGTGCCAGCAGCCCGGACATAGCTCAGCCCCAGCATTTT. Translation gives CASSPDIAQPQHF. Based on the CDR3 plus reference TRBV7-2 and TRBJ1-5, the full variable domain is GAGVSQSPSNKVTEKGKDVELRCDPISGHTALYWYRQSLGQGLEFLIYFQGNSAPDKSGLPSDRFSAERTGGSVSTLTIQRTQQEDSAVYLCASSPDIAQPQHFGDGTRLSIL.

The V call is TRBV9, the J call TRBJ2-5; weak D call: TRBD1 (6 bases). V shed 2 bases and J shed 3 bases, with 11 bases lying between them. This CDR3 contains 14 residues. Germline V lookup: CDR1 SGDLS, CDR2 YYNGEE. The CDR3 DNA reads TGTGCCAGCAGCGTTACAGGGATCGAAGAGACCCAGTACTTC. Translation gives CASSVTGIEETQYF.